A single sample is the source of the 8 T cell receptor beta chains below, sequenced in a study of T cell clonotyping in hematopoietic cell transplantation. Sequencing was performed with immunoSEQ multiplex PCR; in TCRdb, only in-frame clones are kept and a portion is missing. Altogether about 36,000 clones are present, 95% being singletons, with the ten largest covering roughly 1.6%. Documented time point: recipient sample about 28 days before transplant, after cytoreduction. The source material was peripheral blood mononuclear cells, sampled before stem cell transplant. The receptors originated from a man in his forties or fifties with chronic myeloid leukemia. Some clones in this sample may be carry-over from other donors' samples.

The rearrangement uses TRBV28 and TRBJ2-7, with D possibly TRBD1 on 5 matching bases. Trimming took 8 bases from V and 4 from J, leaving 12 bases between them. The CDR3 is made up of 12 amino acids. Germline CDR1 MDHEN, CDR2 SYDVKM. CDR3 sequence (DNA): TGTGCCAGCTCGCGGCAGGGTTACGAGCAGTACTTC. Translating gives CASSRQGYEQYF.

The rearrangement joins TRBV28 to TRBJ1-6; D is perhaps TRBD1 (5 bases). The CDR3 contains 15 residues. CDR1 MDHEN and CDR2 SYDVKM come from the germline V gene. The ends were cut back, 3 bases at V and 8 bases at J, with 14 bases in the middle. The CDR3 DNA follows: TGTGCCAGCAGTTTCTCAAGGGGTTACGATTCACCCCTCCACTTT. This translates into CASSFSRGYDSPLHF.

J is TRBJ1-5 and V is TRBV5-1, with D perhaps TRBD1 (5 bases). The ends were cut back, 4 bases at V and 0 bases at J, with 8 bases in the middle. The CDR3 extends over 14 amino acids. Germline assignment: CDR1 SGHRS and CDR2 YFSETQ. CDR3 loop: CASSAGNSNQPQHF. In DNA, the CDR3 is TGCGCCAGCAGCGCAGGGAATAGCAATCAGCCCCAGCATTTT.

This chain joins TRBV28 and TRBJ1-4; 7 bases match TRBD1. The V segment lost 4 bases and the J segment 5 bases; nucleotides outside the gene matches: 10. The CDR3 has 16 residues. Looked up from germline, CDR1 is MDHEN and CDR2 is SYDVKM. The CDR3 reads CASSSSATGFNEKLFF. CDR3 DNA sequence: TGTGCCAGCAGTTCGTCAGCGACAGGGTTCAATGAAAAACTGTTTTTT.

The V and J genes are TRBV5-4 and TRBJ1-2, with D uncertain. Per germline, CDR1 SGHNT and CDR2 YYREEE (reference sequence). This CDR3 contains 13 residues. V was shortened by 4 bases and J by 3 bases, with 10 bases between the two germline ends. The CDR3 DNA reads TGTGCCAGCAGCGCCGGAGAGGACTATGGCTACACCTTC. This encodes CASSAGEDYGYTF.

This chain links TRBV5-1 with TRBJ2-1; 9 bases map to TRBD2. CDR3 size: 14 residues. Germline V gene lookup returns CDR1 SGHRS and CDR2 YFSETQ. The V and J ends lost 5 bases and 6 bases, in that order; junction bases with no gene match: 6. The CDR3 bases are TGCGCCAGCAGGGACCTAGCGGGGTCCAATGAGCAGTTCTTC. It codes for CASRDLAGSNEQFF.

This clone was observed a single time. The rearrangement uses TRBV28 and TRBJ1-2; D might be TRBD1 (5 bases). The CDR3 runs to 11 residues. Trimming left V 7 bases short and J 4 bases short, with 7 bases between. In germline, CDR1 is MDHEN, CDR2 SYDVKM. CDR3 DNA: TGTGCCAGCAATCAGGGCTATGGCTACACCTTC. This translates into CASNQGYGYTF.

The chain combines TRBV19 with TRBJ1-1; possible D gene TRBD1, 6 bases. The V and J ends lost 6 bases and 5 bases respectively, with 19 bases between them. CDR3 size: 15 residues. Germline assignment: CDR1 LNHDA and CDR2 SQIVND (reference sequence). CDR3: CASSSAAGAVTEAFF. The CDR3, as DNA: TGTGCCAGTAGCTCGGCGGCAGGGGCGGTAACTGAAGCTTTCTTT.